This TCR beta chain originates from a study of blood T cells in healthy people across ages. Together with a sample-barcoded 5' primer, a J-beta primer mix was included in a second PCR lasting about 7 to 11 cycles. TCRdb itself ran the 5' RACE reads through MiXCR, one entry per CDR3 protein. In the table there are about 930,000 distinct CDR3 sequences, about 27% of which are singletons. General study findings and limits: More naive CD4+ cells and higher diversity marked long-lived donors relative to aged donors.

The CDR3 is 15 residues long. The V end was cut by 6 bases, the J end by 5 bases, with 16 bases between. At least 5 micrograms of total RNA were extracted per sample. Of note for this clonotype: Its antigen is unknown.

The same sample was also studied in work on T cells of mothers and their children. From that report: The TCR beta CDR3 read count exceeded 8 million for each mother and was about 3 million for each child.

The sequence was obtained from a woman in her forties in good health. This rearrangement joins TRBV12-3 or TRBV12-4 to TRBJ1-4; possible D gene TRBD1, 6 bases. The source material was blood. The CDR3 DNA sequence: TGTGCCAGCAGCCCACACGACAGGCAAAATGAAAAACTGTTTTTT. This codes for CASSPHDRQNEKLFF.